These 17 T cell receptor beta chains share one sample of origin, sequenced in a study of early T cells in non-severe SARS-CoV-2 infection (dated by TCRdb to the early 2020s). Libraries were prepared through 5' RACE. Sequenced on a NextSeq 500. The raw public reads went through TCRdb reprocessing: fastp at Q25, MiXCR clone calling, in-frame beta chains kept. A single entry per CDR3 protein holds the most common genes and DNA from its merged rows. For this sample there are tens of thousands of distinct CDR3 sequences; 5% to 6% appear just once. Jointly, the top ten make up less than 8.5% of the sample. The specimen was whole blood. These receptors were collected from an adult who was a healthcare worker with PCR-confirmed SARS-CoV-2 infection or an uninfected control (not recorded which).

J is TRBJ2-3 and V is TRBV9; D is uncertain. CDR1 SGDLS and CDR2 YYNGEE come from the germline V gene. Between the trimmed V and J ends, which lost 5 bases and 6 bases, there was a span of 13 bases. The CDR3 runs 13 residues. The CDR3 coding sequence is TGTGCCAGCAGTCTCCAAAGGGCGGATACGCAGTATTTT. Translating gives CASSLQRADTQYF.

V and J are TRBV25-1 and TRBJ2-7; maybe TRBD2 (6 bases). The CDR3 is 17 residues long. The V gene lost 2 bases and the J gene lost 6 bases, with 23 bases spanning the gap. Germline-derived CDR1 and CDR2 are MGHDK and SYGVNS. Here the CDR3 DNA reads TGTGCCAGCAGTGAAAGGTTCGATCGGGGGAGAGGGCTCGAGCAGTACTTC. This sequence encodes CASSERFDRGRGLEQYF.

Concerning this clonotype itself: A much larger clone differs from this one at a single base, so this may be a read error. This chain uses TRBV6-6 with TRBJ2-7, with no clear D. The V end lost 7 bases, the J end lost 0 bases, and 19 bases lay between the germline ends. The CDR3 is 16 residues long. Germline V gives CDR1 MNHNY, CDR2 SVGAGI (reference sequence). In DNA, the CDR3 is TGTGCCAGCAACTTACAGCAGGAGCTCCCCTCCTACGAGCAGTACTTC. Protein product: CASNLQQELPSYEQYF.

This clonotype was counted ten times or more. The V call is TRBV7-9, the J call TRBJ1-1, with no clear D. Germline V gene data show CDR1 as SEHNR and CDR2 as FQNEAQ (reference sequence). V was shortened by 2 bases and J by 0 bases, with 10 bases between the two germline ends. The CDR3 length is 15 residues. The CDR3 DNA reads TGTGCCAGCAGCTTACTTCCGGCCGTGAACACTGAAGCTTTCTTT. This gives the protein CASSLLPAVNTEAFF.

In its sample, this clonotype was seen many times. The rearrangement uses TRBV14 and TRBJ2-7; maybe TRBD2 (6 bases). Trimming pared 0 bases from V and 2 bases from J, leaving 11 bases between. The germline V gene encodes CDR1 SGHDN and CDR2 FVKESK. CDR3 length: 15 residues. CDR3 coding DNA: TGTGCCAGCAGCCAAGAACCGTGGAGGGCCTACGAGCAGTACTTC. It specifies CASSQEPWRAYEQYF. Drawing the rest from reference TRBV14 and TRBJ2-7, the complete variable domain is EAGVTQFPSHSVIEKGQTVTLRCDPISGHDNLYWYRRVMGKEIKFLLHFVKESKQDESGMPNNRFLAERTGGTYSTLKVQPAELEDSGVYFCASSQEPWRAYEQYFGPGTRLTVT.

This clonotype was counted many times. The chain links TRBV3-1 to TRBJ2-3; D gene ambiguous. Trimming cost V 0 bases and J 1 base, with 5 bases left between them. Looked up from germline, CDR1 is LGHDT and CDR2 is YNNKEL (reference sequence). The CDR3 sequence is 14 residues long. The DNA for the CDR3 is TGTGCCAGCAGCCAAGAGGGTCGCACAGATACGCAGTATTTT. It yields the protein CASSQEGRTDTQYF.

Only a few counts were recorded for this clonotype. The chain has TRBV7-6 and TRBJ2-1; weak D call: TRBD2 (6 bases). CDR1 and CDR2 (germline): SGHVS, FNYEAQ. This CDR3 region has 15 residues. Between the trimmed V and J ends, which lost 5 bases and 5 bases, there was a span of 16 bases. CDR3 bases: TGTGCCAGCAGCCCAAACCGGGACTTTCACAATGAGCAGTTCTTC. It translates to CASSPNRDFHNEQFF.

The rearrangement uses TRBV4-1 and TRBJ2-2; 10 positions match TRBD2. This CDR3 contains 17 residues. The germline V gene has CDR1 MGHRA and CDR2 YSYEKL. Trimming at V came to 2 bases and at J to 7 bases, leaving 10 bases not matched to a gene. Here the CDR3 DNA reads TGCGCCAGCAGCCAACCCCTAGCGGGAGCTGGAAACGGGGAGCTGTTTTTT. Amino acids: CASSQPLAGAGNGELFF.

This clonotype was observed at least ten times. The junction departs from the called germline gene at one end, perhaps through a read error. The CDR3 region has the DNA TGTGCCAGCAGCTTCCCGGGACTAGCTGTGGATTTT. Protein product: CASSFPGLAVDF. V usage is TRBV7-2 and J usage is TRBJ2-3, with 9 bases identical to TRBD2. The CDR3 sequence is 12 residues long. Germline CDR1 and CDR2: SGHTA and FQGNSA. Using reference TRBV7-2 and TRBJ2-3 for the parts outside the CDR3, the full variable domain is GAGVSQSPSNKVTEKGKDVELRCDPISGHTALYWYRQSLGQGLEFLIYFQGNSAPDKSGLPSDRFSAERTGGSVSTLTIQRTQQEDSAVYLCASSFPGLAVDFGPGTRLTVL.

There are many counts of this clonotype. V gene TRBV20-1 combines with J gene TRBJ2-3; 11 bases align to TRBD2. This CDR3 has 14 residues. The germline V gene has CDR1 DFQATT and CDR2 SNEGSKA (reference sequence). V dropped 6 bases and J dropped 1; count of bases not matched to a gene: 3. The CDR3 bases are TGCAGTGCGAAGACTAGCGGGGGCACAGATACGCAGTATTTT. Its translation is CSAKTSGGTDTQYF.

A few counts support this clonotype. The V and J genes are TRBV4-1 and TRBJ2-3; 9 nucleotides agree with TRBD2. V lost 0 bases, J lost 2 bases, and 9 bases stayed unmatched. The CDR3 extends over 18 amino acids. Germline V gene lookup returns CDR1 MGHRA and CDR2 YSYEKL. Here the CDR3 reads CASSQERNSGGITDTQYF. DNA for the CDR3: TGCGCCAGCAGCCAAGAACGGAATAGCGGGGGAATCACAGATACGCAGTATTTT.

This clonotype is deemed medium-sized. J is TRBJ1-1 and V is TRBV5-6; D gene unclear. Trimming took off 4 bases at V and 11 bases at J, with 15 bases between the two ends. This CDR3 spans 12 amino acids. Germline CDR1 reads SGHDT; CDR2 reads YYEEEE. In DNA, the CDR3 is TGTGCCAGCAGCCGGATGGACGTAACGGCTTTCTTT. Translated, it gives CASSRMDVTAFF.

This clonotype was seen at least ten times. V and J are TRBV20-1 and TRBJ2-7, with 9 bases that match TRBD2. V trimming: 1 base; J trimming: 1 base; junction bases outside the gene matches: 8. The length of the CDR3 is 16 residues. The germline CDR1 and CDR2 sequences are DFQATT and SNEGSKA (reference sequence). This CDR3 reads CSARVDLAGSSYEQYF. The CDR3 DNA is TGCAGTGCTAGAGTGGATCTAGCGGGATCGTCCTACGAGCAGTACTTC.

This clonotype was found a few times. V is TRBV12-3 or TRBV12-4 and J is TRBJ2-2, with D unresolved. The CDR3 covers 13 residues. V shed 6 bases and J shed 4 bases, with 9 bases lying between them. CDR3 residues: CASRTDLTGELFF. CDR3 sequence (DNA): TGTGCCAGCAGGACGGACCTCACCGGGGAGCTGTTTTTT.

The V gene is TRBV29-1, the J gene TRBJ2-2; D might be TRBD1 (5 bases). Looked up from germline, CDR1 is SQVTM and CDR2 is ANQGSEA. This CDR3 is 11 amino acids long. The V gene lost 4 bases and the J gene lost 6 bases, with 6 bases spanning the gap. This CDR3 is CSVVRAGELFF. The CDR3 nucleotides read TGCAGCGTTGTCAGGGCCGGGGAGCTGTTTTTT.

This clonotype was found many times. V and J are TRBV7-2 and TRBJ1-6; D uncertain. V was cut by 8 bases and J by 3 bases, with 5 bases left in between. The germline gives CDR1 SGHTA, CDR2 FQGNSA. The CDR3 has 12 amino acids. The CDR3 region is CASGFYNSPLHF. In DNA, the CDR3 is TGTGCCAGCGGTTTCTATAATTCACCCCTCCACTTT.

This clonotype appeared many times. The chain couples TRBV7-8 to TRBJ1-1; D remains unclear. Between the trimmed V and J ends, which lost 5 bases and 1 base, there was a span of 11 bases. From germline, CDR1 is SGHVS and CDR2 FQNEAQ. This CDR3 is 14 amino acids long. The CDR3, as DNA: TGTGCCAGCAGCCACATGAACCCGAACACTGAAGCTTTCTTT. Translation: CASSHMNPNTEAFF.